Listed below are T cell receptor beta chains from one sample, sequenced in a study of cytotoxic CD8 clonotypes in ibrutinib-treated CLL. Clones were read by immunoSEQ multiplex PCR, and TCRdb kept only the in-frame ones, dropping some. The table shows some 27,000 clones, with approximately 62% occurring only once. The sample was PBMCs, taken before ibrutinib treatment. These receptors all stem from a human donor with chronic lymphocytic leukemia. CDR3s include the opening cysteine and the closing phenylalanine or tryptophan. A D gene is named only where the DNA matches it firmly. Size is stated for part of the rows, as once, few or many counts, or as a class when the clone is expanded.

few,TRBJ2-5,TRBV7-2,.,CASSRGQWETQYF,TGTGCCAGCTCGCGGGGCCAGTGGGAGACCCAGTACTTC
.,TRBJ1-3,TRBV9,.,CASSVADSSGNTIYF,TGTGCCAGCAGCGTAGCGGACAGCTCTGGAAACACCATATATTTT
few,TRBJ1-5,TRBV10-3,.,CAISAGTDSNQPQHF,TGTGCCATCAGTGCCGGGACGGATAGCAATCAGCCCCAGCATTTT
.,TRBJ2-7,TRBV7-2,TRBD2,CASSPERGFEQYF,TGTGCCAGCAGCCCCGAGCGGGGCTTCGAGCAGTACTTC
few,TRBJ1-2,TRBV6-1,.,CASSEVYLRLF,TGTGCCAGCAGTGAAGTCTACTTGCGGCTTTTC
few,TRBJ1-1,TRBV11-2,.,CASSLVGVETTLNTEAFF,TGTGCCAGCAGCTTAGTGGGGGTCGAGACTACTTTGAACACTGAAGCTTTCTTT
few,TRBJ1-5,TRBV2,.,CASSGGGPGHRNQPQHF,TGTGCCAGCAGTGGGGGGGGTCCGGGACACCGCAATCAGCCCCAGCATTTT
few,TRBJ2-1,TRBV13,.,CASSRWDTIYNEQFF,TGTGCCAGCAGCAGGTGGGACACCATCTACAATGAGCAGTTCTTC
few,TRBJ2-2,TRBV28,.,CASSPGIGELFF,TGTGCCAGCAGTCCAGGGATCGGGGAGCTGTTTTTT
.,TRBJ1-5,TRBV19,TRBD1,CASSINRGPNNQPQHF,TGTGCCAGTAGTATCAACAGGGGGCCTAACAATCAGCCCCAGCATTTT
.,TRBJ2-3,TRBV27,.,CASSRRIGAGADTQYF,TGTGCCAGCAGCCGCCGGATAGGGGCCGGCGCAGATACGCAGTATTTT
few,TRBJ1-1,TRBV7-9,TRBD1,CASSLAWDSSEAFF,TGTGCCAGCAGCTTAGCCTGGGACAGTAGTGAAGCTTTCTTT
few,TRBJ1-2,TRBV4-2,.,CASSQVEGITYGYTF,TGTGCCAGCAGCCAAGTTGAAGGGATCACCTATGGCTACACCTTC
few,TRBJ2-7,TRBV5-5,.,CASSLGLTTNYEQYF,TGTGCCAGCAGCTTGGGGCTGACGACTAACTACGAGCAGTACTTC
.,TRBJ1-4,TRBV27,.,CASHQGWNEKLFF,TGTGCCAGCCACCAGGGATGGAATGAAAAACTGTTTTTT
.,TRBJ1-5,TRBV2,.,CASRRDSNQPQHF,TGTGCCAGCAGAAGGGACAGCAATCAGCCCCAGCATTTT
few,TRBJ1-5,TRBV7-6,.,CASSLGGQSNQPQHF,TGTGCCAGCAGCTTAGGGGGGCAGAGCAATCAGCCCCAGCATTTT
.,TRBJ2-5,TRBV7-2,.,CASSVGRSQETQYF,TGTGCCAGCAGCGTCGGACGGTCCCAAGAGACCCAGTACTTC
.,TRBJ2-7,TRBV19,.,CASSHRAGSYEQYF,TGTGCCAGTAGCCATCGGGCAGGGTCATACGAGCAGTACTTC
.,TRBJ1-2,TRBV27,TRBD1,CASSPQGAGGYTF,TGTGCCAGCAGTCCACAGGGGGCGGGTGGCTACACCTTC
.,TRBJ2-2,TRBV19,.,CASSMFWQFWAGELFF,TGTGCCAGTAGTATGTTCTGGCAGTTTTGGGCCGGGGAGCTGTTTTTT
few,TRBJ2-7,TRBV5-5,TRBD1,CASSLLRDRDYEQYF,TGTGCCAGCAGCTTGCTCCGGGACAGGGACTACGAGCAGTACTTC
few,TRBJ2-1,TRBV9,.,CASSEGNRGDDEQFF,TGTGCCAGCAGCGAGGGGAACCGCGGGGACGATGAGCAGTTCTTC
few,TRBJ2-7,TRBV30,.,CAWIGPRWSSLYEQYF,TGTGCCTGGATAGGCCCTAGATGGTCTAGCCTCTACGAGCAGTACTTC
.,TRBJ2-1,TRBV19,.,CASSKRGARTGEQFF,TGTGCCAGTAGTAAGAGGGGGGCCAGGACGGGTGAGCAGTTCTTC
.,TRBJ2-3,TRBV4-1,TRBD2,CASSQGGLSGRSDTQYF,TGCGCCAGCAGCCAAGGGGGCCTGAGCGGGAGGTCAGATACGCAGTATTTT
once,TRBJ2-7,TRBV5-4,TRBD1,CASSPEGQVWGQYF,TGTGCCAGCAGCCCGGAGGGACAGGTATGGGGGCAGTACTTC
few,TRBJ2-5,TRBV7-9,.,CASSLVVTDVWKTQYF,TGTGCCAGCAGCTTAGTGGTGACAGACGTGTGGAAGACCCAGTACTTC
.,TRBJ2-1,TRBV10-2,TRBD2,CASSEATRTGLDQNEQFF,TGCGCCAGCAGTGAGGCAACACGGACGGGACTAGATCAAAATGAGCAGTTCTTC
.,TRBJ2-7,TRBV18,.,CASSPGGADEQYF,TGTGCCAGCTCACCGGGGGGCGCGGACGAGCAGTACTTC
.,TRBJ2-7,TRBV5-1,TRBD1,CASSIRDRFDEQYF,TGCGCCAGCAGCATCCGGGACAGGTTCGACGAGCAGTACTTC
.,TRBJ2-1,TRBV19,.,CASSPAGRGYNEQFF,TGTGCCAGTAGTCCCGCCGGAAGGGGCTACAATGAGCAGTTCTTC
.,TRBJ1-2,TRBV29-1,.,CSVQIDGNYGYTF,TGCAGCGTCCAAATCGACGGAAACTATGGCTACACCTTC
.,TRBJ2-7,TRBV5-1,.,CASSLLAVTYEQYF,TGCGCCAGCAGCTTGTTGGCAGTTACCTACGAGCAGTACTTC
.,TRBJ2-7,TRBV5-6,.,CASSLLARTVYEQYF,TGTGCCAGCAGCTTGCTGGCCAGGACCGTCTACGAGCAGTACTTC
.,TRBJ1-2,TRBV28,.,CASSLFGGSGYTF,TGTGCCAGCAGTTTATTTGGGGGAAGTGGCTACACCTTC
.,TRBJ2-3,TRBV9,.,CASRSASTDTQYF,TGTGCCAGCAGAAGCGCTAGCACAGATACGCAGTATTTT
.,TRBJ2-5,TRBV7-9,TRBD2,CASTAGGTGGHKETQYF,TGTGCCAGCACCGCTGGTGGGACGGGGGGGCATAAAGAGACCCAGTACTTC
.,TRBJ2-3,TRBV2,TRBD1,CANSGTATTDTQYF,TGTGCCAACTCCGGGACAGCGACCACAGATACGCAGTATTTT
.,TRBJ1-2,TRBV5-6,TRBD1,CASSLRTGGYYGYTF,TGTGCCAGCAGCCTCCGGACAGGGGGGTACTATGGCTACACCTTC
.,TRBJ2-3,TRBV29-1,TRBD1,CSGDRGAPDTQYF,TGCAGCGGGGACAGGGGCGCGCCAGATACGCAGTATTTT
few,TRBJ2-1,TRBV9,TRBD2,CASSDSGGADEQFF,TGTGCCAGCAGCGATAGCGGGGGGGCGGATGAGCAGTTCTTC